The rows below give T cell receptor beta chains drawn from one sample of a study of memory CD4+ T cells and cytomegalovirus serostatus. Measured with immunoSEQ multiplex PCR; TCRdb has only the in-frame clones, and not every one. Of roughly 50,000 clones in the sample, around three quarters are singletons; the top ten hold 1.5% to 2%. The source material was memory CD4+ T cells from blood. The receptors derive from an adult in good health and CMV-seronegative. Each CDR3 is given with its conserved first and last residue. The order of the fields is clone size, V gene, D gene, J gene, CDR3 DNA, CDR3 protein. The D gene is left open where the match is weak. Clone size, where shown, is once, few, many, or a class for clones that have expanded.

.,TRBV19,.,TRBJ1-1,TGTGCCAGTACTCACACCTATCGGGGCAAGAACACTGAAGCTTTCTTT,CASTHTYRGKNTEAFF
.,TRBV4-3,TRBD1,TRBJ1-3,TGCGCCAGCAGCCAAGTCAAGGGGGCGAGCTCTGGAAACACCATATATTTT,CASSQVKGASSGNTIYF
.,TRBV28,TRBD1,TRBJ1-2,TGTGCCAGCAGTTCAAACAGGGGGGGAAACTATGGCTACACCTTC,CASSSNRGGNYGYTF
few,TRBV30,TRBD1,TRBJ1-5,TGTGCCTGGAGTACAGGGGTCGGTCAGCCCCAGCATTTT,CAWSTGVGQPQHF
.,TRBV7-2,TRBD1,TRBJ1-1,TGTGCCAGCAGCGCAGACGGGACAGGGGACTCAGCTTTCTTT,CASSADGTGDSAFF
.,TRBV27,.,TRBJ1-1,TGTGCCAGCAGTTTATCCGCGGGGCGAGGGAACACTGAAGCTTTCTTT,CASSLSAGRGNTEAFF
.,TRBV19,.,TRBJ2-5,TGTGCCAGTAGTATTAGAAGGGACCAAGAGACCCAGTACTTC,CASSIRRDQETQYF
.,TRBV7-8,.,TRBJ2-5,TGTGCCAGCAGCTTAGCGCATTCCGGGGCAGTAAAGACCCAGTACTTC,CASSLAHSGAVKTQYF
.,TRBV6-5,.,TRBJ2-7,TGTGCCAGCAGTTTTCGTTACGAGCAGTACTTC,CASSFRYEQYF
.,TRBV21-1,.,TRBJ2-7,TGTGCCAGCAGCATTACAGGGGAGAACGAGCAGTACTTC,CASSITGENEQYF
few,TRBV7-2,.,TRBJ2-1,TGTGCCAGCAGCTGGGGACTTCTGATCTCTGTGAATGAGCAGTTCTTC,CASSWGLLISVNEQFF
.,TRBV6-6,.,TRBJ1-5,TGTGCCAGCAGTTACTCGTCCAGGGGTGGCAATCAGCCCCAGCATTTT,CASSYSSRGGNQPQHF
.,TRBV11-2,TRBD1,TRBJ2-3,TGTGCCAGCAGCTCCCGACAGGGGGCTGATACGCAGTATTTT,CASSSRQGADTQYF
once,TRBV28,.,TRBJ1-2,TGTGGGGCCGGGCTTAGGCACTATGGCTACACCTTC,CGAGLRHYGYTF
.,TRBV29-1,TRBD1,TRBJ2-5,TGCAGCGTGGCCAGGACAGGGCAGGAGACCCAGTACTTC,CSVARTGQETQYF
.,TRBV6-1,.,TRBJ2-7,TGTGCCAGCAGTGAAGTCGACAGGAGCTCCTACGAGCAGTACTTC,CASSEVDRSSYEQYF
.,TRBV2,TRBD1,TRBJ1-1,TGTGCCAGCACTTTGAACAGGGGCGAGGGAGCTTTCTTT,CASTLNRGEGAFF